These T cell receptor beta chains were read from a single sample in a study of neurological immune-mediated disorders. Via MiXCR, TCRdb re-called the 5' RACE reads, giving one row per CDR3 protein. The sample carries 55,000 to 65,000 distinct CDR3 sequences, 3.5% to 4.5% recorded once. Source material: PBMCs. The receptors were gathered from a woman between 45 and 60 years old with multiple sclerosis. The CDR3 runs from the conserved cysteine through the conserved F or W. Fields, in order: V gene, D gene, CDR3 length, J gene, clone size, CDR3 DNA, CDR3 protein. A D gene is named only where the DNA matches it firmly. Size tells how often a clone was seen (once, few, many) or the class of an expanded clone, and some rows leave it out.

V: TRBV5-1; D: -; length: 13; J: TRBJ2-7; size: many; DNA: TGCGCCAGCAGCTTAAACAGGGATATCGAGCAGTACTTC; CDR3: CASSLNRDIEQYF
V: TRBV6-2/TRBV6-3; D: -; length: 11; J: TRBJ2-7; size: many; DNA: TGTGCCAGCAGCGGGCCTGGCGAGCAGTACTTC; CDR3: CASSGPGEQYF
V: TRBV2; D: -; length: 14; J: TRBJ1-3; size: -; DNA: TGTGCCAGCAGTCAGGGGATTTCTGGAAACACCATATATTTT; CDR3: CASSQGISGNTIYF
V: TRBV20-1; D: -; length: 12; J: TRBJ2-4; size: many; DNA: TGCAGTGCTGACTCCCGGGGAAACATTCAGTACTTC; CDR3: CSADSRGNIQYF
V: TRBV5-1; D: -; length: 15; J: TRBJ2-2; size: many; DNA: TGCGCCAGCATTCCCGACCCGTCGGACACCGGGGAGCTGTTTTTT; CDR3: CASIPDPSDTGELFF
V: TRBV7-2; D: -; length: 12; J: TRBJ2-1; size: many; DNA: TGTGCCAGCAGCGTCATATCTGATCAGCAGTTCTTC; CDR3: CASSVISDQQFF
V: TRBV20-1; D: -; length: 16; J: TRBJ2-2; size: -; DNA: TGCAGTGCTAGACACCCGACGGCGGGAAAGATCGGGGAGCTGATTTTT; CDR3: CSARHPTAGKIGELIF
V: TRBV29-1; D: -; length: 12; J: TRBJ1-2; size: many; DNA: TGCAGCGTTTCCGACGGAACCTATGGCTACACCTTC; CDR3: CSVSDGTYGYTF
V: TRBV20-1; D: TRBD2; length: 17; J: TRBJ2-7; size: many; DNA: TGCAGTGCTAGTCGGGTGTTAGCGGGTTGGGATTCCTACGAGCAGTACTTC; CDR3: CSASRVLAGWDSYEQYF
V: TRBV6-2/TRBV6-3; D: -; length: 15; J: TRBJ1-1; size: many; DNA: TGTGCCAGCAGTTCTGAGGCCCAGAGGGGCACTGAAGCTTTCTTT; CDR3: CASSSEAQRGTEAFF
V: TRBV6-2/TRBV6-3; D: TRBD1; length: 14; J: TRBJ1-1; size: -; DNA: TGTGCCAGCAGAGACGGACAGGGGGCGGCTGAAGCTTTCTTT; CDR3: CASRDGQGAAEAFF
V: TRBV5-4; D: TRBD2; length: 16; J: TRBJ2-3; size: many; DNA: TGTGCCAGCAGCCCGAAACCGGGACTAGCGGGAGATACGCAGTATTTT; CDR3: CASSPKPGLAGDTQYF
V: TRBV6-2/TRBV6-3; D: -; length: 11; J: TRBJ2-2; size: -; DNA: TGTGCCAGCAGGAACACCGGGGAGCTGTTTTTT; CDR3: CASRNTGELFF
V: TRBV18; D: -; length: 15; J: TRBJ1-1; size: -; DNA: TGTGCCAGCTCACCACTTACGACAGGCCTCACTGAAGCTTTCTTT; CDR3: CASSPLTTGLTEAFF
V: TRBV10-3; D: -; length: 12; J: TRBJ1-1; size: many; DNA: TGTGCCATCAGCATGGACGGTACTGAAGCTTTCTTT; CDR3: CAISMDGTEAFF
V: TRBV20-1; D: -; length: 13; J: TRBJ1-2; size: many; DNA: TGCAGTGCCTCCGGGACAACCGACTATGGCTACACCTTC; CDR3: CSASGTTDYGYTF
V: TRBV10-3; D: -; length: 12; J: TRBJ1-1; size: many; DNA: TGTGCCATCAGTGATGGGGTCCCTGAAGCTTTCTTT; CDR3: CAISDGVPEAFF
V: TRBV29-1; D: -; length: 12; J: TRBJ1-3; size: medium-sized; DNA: TGCAGCGTCGAGGGTTCTGGAAACACCATATATTTT; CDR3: CSVEGSGNTIYF
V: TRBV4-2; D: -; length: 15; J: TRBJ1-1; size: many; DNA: TGTGCCAGCAGCCAAGATAGACATCCGAACACTGAAGCTTTCTTT; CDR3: CASSQDRHPNTEAFF
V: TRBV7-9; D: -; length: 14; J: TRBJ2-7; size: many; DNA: TGTGCCAGCAGCCAAGCGGAGGGACCCTACGAGCAGTACTTC; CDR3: CASSQAEGPYEQYF
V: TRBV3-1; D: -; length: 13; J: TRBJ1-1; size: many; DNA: TGTGCCAGCAGTCAACAGGGGAACACTGAAGCTTTCTTT; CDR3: CASSQQGNTEAFF
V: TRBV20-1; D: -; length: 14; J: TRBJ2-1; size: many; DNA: TGCAGTGCTCTACTACTTGTTCAGTACAATGAGCAGTTCTTC; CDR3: CSALLLVQYNEQFF
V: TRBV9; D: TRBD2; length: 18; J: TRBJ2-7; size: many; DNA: TGTGCCAGCAGCGTAGATCAGGGTACTAGCGGCTATTACTACGAGCAGTACTTC; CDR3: CASSVDQGTSGYYYEQYF
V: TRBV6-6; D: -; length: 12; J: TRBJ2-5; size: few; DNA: TGTGTCAGCAGCCCTCTAGATGAGACCCAGTACTTC; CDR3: CVSSPLDETQYF
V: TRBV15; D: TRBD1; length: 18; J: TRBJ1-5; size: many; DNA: TGTGCCACCAGCAGAGGACAGACAGGGGTGGAGAGCAATCAGCCCCAGCATTTT; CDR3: CATSRGQTGVESNQPQHF
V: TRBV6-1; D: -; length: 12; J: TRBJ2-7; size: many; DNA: TGTGCCAGCAGTGGGGACTCCAGCGAGCAGTACTTC; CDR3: CASSGDSSEQYF
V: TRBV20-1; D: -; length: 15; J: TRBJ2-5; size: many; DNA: TGCAGTGCCCAGTCGATTGGCCAGGAAAAAGAGACCCAGTACTTC; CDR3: CSAQSIGQEKETQYF
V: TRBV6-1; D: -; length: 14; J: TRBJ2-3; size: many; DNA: TGTGCCAGCAGTGAAAACCCCATCCCGGATACGCAGTATTTT; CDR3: CASSENPIPDTQYF
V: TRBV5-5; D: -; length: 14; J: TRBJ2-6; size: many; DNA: TGTGCCAGCAGCTTCCGCCCTGGGGCCAACGTCCTGACTTTC; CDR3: CASSFRPGANVLTF
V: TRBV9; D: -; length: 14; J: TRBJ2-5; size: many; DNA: TGTGCCAGCAGCACCCGACCCCTCGGGGAGACCCAGTACTTC; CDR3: CASSTRPLGETQYF
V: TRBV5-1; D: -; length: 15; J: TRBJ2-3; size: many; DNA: TGCGCCAGCAGCTTGTGGGGGCAATCCACAGATACGCAGTATTTT; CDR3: CASSLWGQSTDTQYF
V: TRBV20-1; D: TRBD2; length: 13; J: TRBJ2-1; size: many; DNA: TGCAGTGCTCCGCGGGAGGGCCGAAATGAGCAGTTCTTC; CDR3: CSAPREGRNEQFF
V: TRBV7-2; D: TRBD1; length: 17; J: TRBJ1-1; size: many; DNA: TGTGCCAGCAGCACACCGGGACAGGGTAATTGGAACACTGAAGCTTTCTTT; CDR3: CASSTPGQGNWNTEAFF